The rows below give T cell receptor beta chains drawn from one sample of a study of T cells in narcolepsy. The assay was immunoSEQ multiplex PCR, and TCRdb's table has in-frame clones only and misses some. This table has around 31,000 clones, 82% appearing once. Sequenced input: CD45RA- memory CD4+ T cells from PBMCs. These receptors all come from a human donor with narcolepsy. Both conserved end residues are part of each CDR3. D genes are given only for firm matches. The size of a clone is reported for some rows only, either as once, few or many, or as a class for expanded clones.

j_call,d_call,clone_size,v_call,cdr3_aa,cdr3_nt
TRBJ2-7,.,once,TRBV28,CASSLGTFYEQYF,TGTGCCAGCAGTCTCGGGACTTTCTACGAGCAGTACTTC
TRBJ1-1,.,.,TRBV18,CATQTGEDTEAFF,TGTGCCACCCAAACCGGGGAGGACACTGAAGCTTTCTTT
TRBJ2-1,.,.,TRBV18,CASSPDMDGYNEQFF,TGTGCCAGCTCACCAGATATGGACGGATACAATGAGCAGTTCTTC
TRBJ2-5,.,.,TRBV5-4,CASSPDFRETQYF,TGTGCCAGCAGCCCAGACTTCCGAGAGACCCAGTACTTC
TRBJ2-5,.,.,TRBV7-7,CASSLAGVETQYF,TGTGCCAGCAGCTTAGCCGGAGTGGAGACCCAGTACTTC
TRBJ2-3,TRBD2,.,TRBV2,CASSRPGGTSGSSGYF,TGTGCCAGCAGCCGTCCCGGGGGAACTAGCGGGAGTAGTGGGTATTTT
TRBJ2-3,TRBD1,.,TRBV6-1,CASTDGQGGSTDTQYF,TGTGCCAGCACTGACGGACAGGGGGGGAGCACAGATACGCAGTATTTT
TRBJ1-4,.,.,TRBV4-3,CASSQDPLAGNNEKLFF,TGCGCCAGCAGCCAAGATCCCCTGGCGGGCAATAATGAAAAACTGTTTTTT
TRBJ1-1,.,.,TRBV4-3,CASSLGGNTEAFF,TGCGCCAGCAGCCTCGGGGGGAACACTGAAGCTTTCTTT
TRBJ1-3,TRBD1,.,TRBV4-3,CASSQWAGGSGNTIYF,TGCGCCAGCAGCCAATGGGCAGGGGGCTCTGGAAACACCATATATTTT
TRBJ2-7,.,.,TRBV2,CASSRDSPTYEQYF,TGTGCCAGCAGTAGGGACTCACCTACCTACGAGCAGTACTTC
TRBJ1-3,.,.,TRBV30,CAWSPSPIGNTIYF,TGTGCCTGGAGCCCGTCCCCCATTGGAAACACCATATATTTT
TRBJ1-2,.,.,TRBV2,CASSGYSNYGYTF,TGTGCCAGCAGTGGGTATTCTAACTATGGCTACACCTTC
TRBJ2-6,.,.,TRBV30,CACPMGTDISGANVLTF,TGTGCCTGCCCGATGGGGACGGATATATCTGGGGCCAACGTCCTGACTTTC
TRBJ1-5,.,.,TRBV19,CASSIGARGPQGRPQHF,TGTGCCAGTAGTATAGGCGCTCGGGGGCCCCAAGGTCGGCCCCAGCATTTT
TRBJ1-1,.,.,TRBV10-3,CAISSTGNTEAFF,TGTGCCATCAGCTCGACAGGGAACACTGAAGCTTTCTTT
TRBJ1-1,.,few,TRBV10-3,CASSRFSNTEAFF,TGTGCCAGCAGTAGGTTCTCGAACACTGAAGCTTTCTTT
TRBJ2-1,.,.,TRBV7-3,CASSSIGGGLRSNEQFF,TGTGCCAGCAGCTCCATAGGCGGGGGCTTACGTAGCAATGAGCAGTTCTTC
TRBJ2-3,.,.,TRBV7-3,CASSLRGAYDTQYF,TGTGCCAGCAGCTTAAGGGGGGCGTATGATACGCAGTATTTT
TRBJ2-7,TRBD2,.,TRBV5-5,CASSGRLTSGRGEQYF,TGTGCCAGCAGCGGAAGACTAACTAGCGGGAGAGGCGAGCAGTACTTC
TRBJ1-5,TRBD1,few,TRBV2,CASRDRVGGNQPQHF,TGTGCCAGCAGAGACAGGGTGGGGGGCAATCAGCCCCAGCATTTT
TRBJ1-6,.,.,TRBV28,CASSVRTVRDSPLHF,TGTGCCAGCAGTGTCCGGACAGTCAGGGATTCACCCCTCCACTTT
TRBJ1-5,TRBD1,.,TRBV6-1,CASSEGQGAQPQHF,TGTGCCAGCAGTGAAGGACAGGGGGCGCAGCCCCAGCATTTT
TRBJ1-5,TRBD1,.,TRBV6-1,CASRVGDRDNQPQHF,TGTGCCAGCAGGGTGGGGGACAGGGACAATCAGCCCCAGCATTTT
TRBJ1-1,TRBD1,.,TRBV5-1,CASRTTGDTEAFF,TGCGCCAGCAGAACGACAGGGGACACTGAAGCTTTCTTT
TRBJ1-1,.,.,TRBV29-1,CSVERGGEAFF,TGCAGCGTTGAGAGAGGCGGAGAAGCTTTCTTT
TRBJ1-5,TRBD1,.,TRBV10-3,CAISEEGASQPQHF,TGTGCCATCAGTGAAGAGGGGGCGAGTCAGCCCCAGCATTTT
TRBJ2-1,TRBD2,once,TRBV14,CASSQLPSGGYNEQFF,TGTGCCAGCAGCCAACTTCCTAGCGGGGGCTACAATGAGCAGTTCTTC
TRBJ2-1,.,.,TRBV7-2,CASSLTSNSYNEQFF,TGTGCCAGCAGCTTAACCTCCAACAGTTACAATGAGCAGTTCTTC
TRBJ2-4,.,.,TRBV7-8,CASSLDEIAKNIQYF,TGTGCCAGCAGCTTAGATGAGATAGCCAAAAACATTCAGTACTTC
TRBJ1-5,TRBD1,.,TRBV6-5,CASSDNPTGTQHF,TGTGCCAGCAGCGATAACCCGACAGGGACACAGCATTTT
TRBJ2-1,.,.,TRBV19,CASSMWESYNEQFF,TGTGCCAGTAGTATGTGGGAGTCCTACAATGAGCAGTTCTTC
TRBJ1-1,.,.,TRBV4-3,CASSQSRGAFSEAFF,TGCGCCAGCAGCCAATCCCGGGGGGCTTTCTCTGAAGCTTTCTTT
TRBJ2-1,.,.,TRBV5-1,CATGVLRDGEQFF,TGCGCCACCGGGGTACTACGAGACGGTGAGCAGTTCTTC
TRBJ1-3,.,few,TRBV11-2,CASNPHVSGNTIYF,TGTGCCAGCAACCCCCACGTCTCTGGAAACACCATATATTTT
TRBJ1-1,TRBD1,.,TRBV6-1,CASSDRGQTEAFF,TGTGCCAGCAGTGACAGGGGGCAAACTGAAGCTTTCTTT
TRBJ2-2,.,.,TRBV6-5,CASKPSSFSGELFF,TGTGCCAGCAAACCCTCCAGTTTTTCCGGGGAGCTGTTTTTT
TRBJ1-2,TRBD1,.,TRBV6-5,CASSNPGTGDVYTF,TGTGCCAGCAGTAACCCAGGGACAGGGGATGTCTACACCTTC
TRBJ1-5,.,.,TRBV19,CASNTGSYNQPQHF,TGTGCCAGTAACACGGGGAGCTACAATCAGCCCCAGCATTTT
TRBJ2-1,.,.,TRBV6-4,CASRVDHGDNEQFF,TGTGCCAGCAGAGTGGACCACGGCGACAATGAGCAGTTCTTC
TRBJ1-4,TRBD1,.,TRBV6-1,CASSIDRGGEKLFF,TGTGCCAGCAGCATCGACAGGGGTGGTGAAAAACTGTTTTTT
TRBJ2-2,TRBD2,.,TRBV7-3,CASSPTSGERGELFF,TGTGCCAGCAGCCCGACTAGCGGAGAACGGGGGGAGCTGTTTTTT
TRBJ1-2,.,once,TRBV19,CASSTTGGDGYTF,TGTGCCAGTAGTACCACAGGTGGCGATGGCTACACCTTC
TRBJ1-1,.,once,TRBV5-1,CASSLGGDTEAFF,TGCGCCAGCAGCTTGGGCGGGGACACTGAAGCTTTCTTT
TRBJ2-7,.,.,TRBV18,CASSPRRGAHEQYF,TGTGCCAGCTCACCACGTCGGGGGGCCCACGAGCAGTACTTC
TRBJ1-6,TRBD1,.,TRBV27,CASKPWTGTPLSPLHF,TGTGCCAGCAAACCCTGGACAGGAACTCCCCTTTCACCCCTCCACTTT
TRBJ2-7,.,once,TRBV7-2,CASSLVVWDEQYF,TGTGCCAGCAGCTTAGTAGTCTGGGACGAGCAGTACTTC
TRBJ2-5,.,few,TRBV10-3,CAISESATPAETQYF,TGTGCCATCAGTGAGTCAGCGACACCGGCGGAGACCCAGTACTTC
TRBJ2-1,TRBD2,few,TRBV28,CASSPLGGGTSGKQFF,TGTGCCAGCAGTCCTCTCGGGGGGGGGACTAGCGGAAAGCAGTTCTTC
TRBJ1-6,.,.,TRBV7-9,CASSLNPPGSPLHF,TGTGCCAGCAGCCTAAACCCGCCGGGTTCACCCCTCCACTTT
TRBJ1-1,.,.,TRBV5-1,CASSSQAGTNTEAFF,TGCGCCAGCAGTAGTCAGGCTGGAACGAACACTGAAGCTTTCTTT
TRBJ2-3,TRBD2,.,TRBV6-1,CASGVAGKGTDTQYF,TGTGCCAGCGGGGTAGCGGGGAAGGGGACAGATACGCAGTATTTT
TRBJ2-2,.,.,TRBV21-1,CASSRGGITGELFF,TGTGCCAGCAGCAGAGGGGGTATCACCGGGGAGCTGTTTTTT
TRBJ2-5,TRBD2,.,TRBV7-3,CASSPDPSGETQYF,TGTGCCAGCAGTCCAGACCCTAGCGGAGAGACCCAGTACTTC
TRBJ1-2,.,.,TRBV23-1,CASSCRPQLYGYTF,TGCGCCAGCAGTTGCCGCCCCCAGCTTTATGGCTACACCTTC
TRBJ2-3,TRBD2,.,TRBV5-4,CASSPTGGGTDTQYF,TGTGCCAGCAGCCCGACGGGGGGGGGCACAGATACGCAGTATTTT
TRBJ2-7,.,.,TRBV5-4,CASSLIAGANEQYF,TGTGCCAGCAGCTTGATCGCAGGGGCGAACGAGCAGTACTTC